The 7 T cell receptor beta chains listed next were all sequenced from one sample in a study of identical twins. TCRdb analysed the 5' RACE reads with MiXCR anew, one entry per CDR3 protein. The sample gives 300,000 or so distinct CDR3 sequences, less than 9.5% of which show up once; 5.5% to 9% is in the top ten. These data were also reused for a study on yellow fever vaccine responses in identical twins.

Sequenced: CD8+ T cells sorted from blood. The receptor set was obtained from a woman aged 18 to 35 in good health.

Ten or more counts support this clonotype. This chain connects TRBV27 to TRBJ2-1; 10 nucleotides agree with TRBD1. V lost 3 bases to trimming and J lost 4 bases; unmatched junction nucleotides: 3. Per the germline V gene, CDR1 is MNHEY and CDR2 is SMNVEV (reference sequence). CDR3 length: 15 amino acids. CDR3 protein: CASSLGTGAYNEQFF. The CDR3 coding sequence is TGTGCCAGCAGTTTGGGGACAGGGGCATACAATGAGCAGTTCTTC.

In this sample, this clonotype turned up a few times. This chain uses TRBV4-1 with TRBJ1-2; D is undetermined. CDR1 and CDR2 (germline): MGHRA, YSYEKL. CDR3 length: 13 amino acids. The V end lost 2 bases, the J end lost 4 bases, and 8 bases lay between the germline ends. CDR3 sequence (DNA): TGCGCCAGCAGCCAACAGGTGTTCTATGGCTACACCTTC. Encoded protein: CASSQQVFYGYTF.

This clonotype was recorded many times. The chain recombines TRBV12-3 or TRBV12-4 with TRBJ2-2; TRBD1 matches 12 bases. V was clipped by 5 bases and J by 4 bases; unmatched bases: 5. The CDR3 runs to 16 residues. The CDR3 DNA reads as TGTGCCAGCAGTATGGGACAGGGGGCGGTCACCGGGGAGCTGTTTTTT. This encodes CASSMGQGAVTGELFF.

The V gene is TRBV25-1, the J gene TRBJ2-7, with D unclear. V was pared by 5 bases and J by 5 bases, with 16 bases between. CDR1 is MGHDK, CDR2 SYGVNS, per germline. The CDR3 length is 14 residues. The CDR3 DNA reads as TGTGCCAGCAGTCGACCCGGTCTTGTGAACGAGCAGTACTTC. It codes for CASSRPGLVNEQYF.

In its sample, this clonotype was seen a few times. The chain couples TRBV20-1 to TRBJ1-1, with D uncertain. The CDR3 runs 13 residues. Trimming left V 0 bases short and J 1 base short, with 6 bases between. CDR1 and CDR2 (germline): DFQATT, SNEGSKA (reference sequence). CDR3 sequence: CSARDRRNTEAFF. Written as DNA, the CDR3 is TGCAGTGCTAGAGATCGCAGGAACACTGAAGCTTTCTTT.

This chain links TRBV18 with TRBJ2-7; 11 bases are shared with TRBD1. J gave up 3 bases and V 4 bases, and 8 bases lay outside the gene matches. This CDR3 has 16 residues. CDR1 is KGHSH, CDR2 LQKENI, per germline. The CDR3 loop is CASSHNLGQGDYEQYF. The CDR3 DNA reads as TGTGCCAGCTCACACAACCTGGGACAGGGGGACTACGAGCAGTACTTC.

This clonotype was observed a few times. This chain uses TRBV5-1 with TRBJ1-1; D gene uncertain. The CDR3 has 14 amino acids. Looked up from germline, CDR1 is SGHRS and CDR2 is YFSETQ. The V gene lost 2 bases and the J gene lost 1 base, with 9 bases spanning the gap. For the CDR3, the DNA is TGCGCCAGCAGCTTAGGGAAGGGGAACACTGAAGCTTTCTTT. Translated: CASSLGKGNTEAFF. Full variable domain (outside the CDR3, taken from reference TRBV5-1 and TRBJ1-1): KAGVTQTPRYLIKTRGQQVTLSCSPISGHRSVSWYQQTPGQGLQFLFEYFSETQRNKGNFPGRFSGRQFSNSRSEMNVSTLELGDSALYLCASSLGKGNTEAFFGQGTRLTVV.